The 13 T cell receptor beta chains below all came from one sample that was sequenced in a study of beta chain features in type 1 diabetes. What was sequenced were expressed TCRB transcripts, since all of the isolated RNA had been reverse transcribed. Method: immunoSEQ multiplex PCR; TCRdb's copy keeps in-frame clones and lacks some. The sample includes a few hundred thousand clones, approximately 15% of them seen just once. The sample was naive CD4+ T cells from blood. The source of these receptors is a man aged 30 to 45 in good health.

This clone occurred a few times. One end of the junction does not line up with germline, which may come from a read error. This sequence joins TRBV9 and TRBJ2-2; D perhaps matches TRBD2 (6 bases). The CDR3 is 14 residues long. CDR1 and CDR2 from the germline V gene are SGDLS and YYNGEE. The CDR3 nucleotides read TGTGCCAGCAACGTAGCGGCAAGCACCGGGGAGCTGTTTTTT. As protein: CASNVAASTGELFF.

This chain uses TRBV5-4 with TRBJ2-1, with TRBD2 identical over 12 bases. V gave up 4 bases and J gave up 8 bases; unmatched junction bases: 7. In germline, CDR1 is SGHNT, CDR2 YYREEE (reference sequence). CDR3 length: 15 residues. CDR3 DNA sequence: TGTGCCAGCAGCCCCCCTAGCGGGGGGGCTCATGAGCAGTTCTTC. Its translation: CASSPPSGGAHEQFF.

This clone was seen repeatedly, ten times or more. The chain has TRBV29-1 and TRBJ1-2; 7 bases map to TRBD1. Unmatched junction bases numbered 13, after V lost 7 bases and J lost 8 bases. In germline, CDR1 is SQVTM, CDR2 ANQGSEA. The CDR3 is 13 residues long. Here the CDR3 reads CSALPNRGGGYTF. In DNA form, the CDR3 reads TGCAGCGCCCTACCTAACAGGGGAGGAGGCTACACCTTC.

The rearrangement joins TRBV6-1 to TRBJ2-7, with D uncertain. The CDR3 spans 15 residues. The germline CDR1 and CDR2 sequences are MNHNS and SASEGT. This chain's CDR3 is CASSLGPSPPTSIFV. The CDR3 coding sequence is TGTGCCAGCAGCCTCGGCCCCTCCCCTCCTACGAGCATCTTCGTC.

There are a few counts of this clone. This chain uses TRBV7-2 with TRBJ2-5; 9 bases fit TRBD2. This CDR3 region has 15 residues. In germline, CDR1 is SGHTA, CDR2 FQGNSA. The trim removed 3 bases at V and 5 bases at J, leaving 7 bases unmatched. CDR3 in DNA: TGTGCCAGCAGCTTTCAAGCGGGAGGCGGGGAGACCCAGTACTTC. Amino acid sequence: CASSFQAGGGETQYF.

The V call is TRBV7-2, the J call TRBJ1-5; D is perhaps TRBD1 (6 bases). The CDR3 consists of 15 residues. V lost 4 bases to trimming and J lost 2 bases, with 12 bases between them. Germline CDR1 is SGHTA and CDR2 is FQGNSA. The CDR3 region has the DNA TGTGCCAGCAGCTCCGGCAGGGGCGGCAATCAGCCCCAGCATTTT. This encodes CASSSGRGGNQPQHF.

This clone came up many times. One end of the junction does not line up with germline, which may come from a read error. CDR3 coding DNA: TGTGCCTGGAGTCTGGCAGGGGAACTGAATTTT. Its protein product is CAWSLAGELNF. The chain links TRBV30 to TRBJ2-3; D might be TRBD1 (6 bases). Germline V lookup: CDR1 GTSNPN, CDR2 SVGIG (reference sequence). The CDR3 runs to 11 residues.

This chain joins TRBV5-1 and TRBJ2-3; D remains unclear. The germline V and J ends were trimmed by 4 bases and 6 bases, with 9 bases remaining between them. The CDR3 has 12 residues. The germline gives CDR1 SGHRS, CDR2 YFSETQ. The CDR3 is CASSPGPDTQYF. Here the CDR3 DNA reads TGCGCCAGCAGCCCGGGCCCCGATACGCAGTATTTT.

The V gene is TRBV30, the J gene TRBJ1-5, with 12 bases aligning to TRBD1. CDR3 length: 15 residues. Losses at the gene ends were 1 base for V and 3 bases for J; bases not matched to a gene: 1. The germline gives CDR1 GTSNPN, CDR2 SVGIG (reference sequence). The DNA of the CDR3 is TGTGCCTGGAGTGGGGACAGGGGGCTCAATCAGCCCCAGCATTTT. The encoded protein is CAWSGDRGLNQPQHF.

The gene calls are TRBV14 and TRBJ2-7; TRBD1 matches 7 bases. There are 15 residues in the CDR3. With V trimmed by 4 bases and J by 2 bases, 8 bases remained unmatched. CDR1 and CDR2 (germline): SGHDN, FVKESK. CDR3 sequence: CASSLGQAYPYEQYV. The CDR3 nucleotides read TGTGCCAGCAGCCTAGGACAGGCTTACCCCTACGAGCAGTACGTC.

This clone was detected a few times. J is TRBJ2-2 and V is TRBV7-9, with D possibly matching TRBD1 (6 bases). CDR1 and CDR2 from the germline V gene are SEHNR and FQNEAQ (reference sequence). This CDR3 spans 16 amino acids. V lost 4 bases and J lost 0, with 12 bases in between. For the CDR3, the DNA is TGTGCCAGCAGCTCCCGGACAGACCCGAACACCGGGGAGCTGTTTTTT. Protein: CASSSRTDPNTGELFF.

This clone has only a few counts. The chain uses TRBV4-3 and TRBJ2-3, with D possibly matching TRBD1 (5 bases). This CDR3 contains 14 residues. Trimming cost V 5 bases and J 0 bases, with 9 bases left between them. In germline, CDR1 is LGHNA, CDR2 YSLEER. The CDR3 nucleotides are TGCGCCAGCAGCGACAGACCTAGCACAGATACGCAGTATTTT. This gives the protein CASSDRPSTDTQYF.

J is TRBJ2-3 and V is TRBV4-1, with no clear D. The ends were cut back, 2 bases at V and 2 bases at J, with 8 bases in the middle. Germline V gene lookup returns CDR1 MGHRA and CDR2 YSYEKL. The CDR3 has 14 amino acids. CDR3 sequence reads: CASSQYPNTDTQYF. CDR3 nucleotides: TGCGCCAGCAGCCAATACCCGAACACAGATACGCAGTATTTT.